The sequence of this T cell receptor beta chain was determined in a study of cytomegalovirus exposure and HLA in healthy donors (TCRdb year 2017). The study in broad terms: An earlier analysis of a few hundred of the donors reported about 280 Gb of sequence data and about 120 million unique TCR beta sequences obtained from some 170 million T cells. An early release that covered several hundred HLA-typed donors contained about 300 gigabases of sequencing data and tens of millions of unique TCR sequences. The genetic ancestry cluster associated with self-reported Caucasian donors included 81% of the roughly 360 genotyped donors. The study was designed to test whether signatures of past pathogen exposure could be identified by cataloging public T cell receptors. The study used immunosequencing to profile the T cell repertoires of approximately 690 subjects and linked those repertoires to cytomegalovirus serostatus. Along with the approximately 600-subject first cohort, a separate validation cohort of around 110 different subjects was used. The study combined high-throughput TCR immunosequencing, statistical association of individual TCRs with disease status, and machine learning to predict cytomegalovirus infection status. To study patterns of TCR occurrence, a later analysis re-analyzed previously published TCR beta repertoires from 700 or so donors and added high-resolution HLA genotyping. In the later analysis, no new phenotypic data were used to find candidate immune exposures; instead, reliance was placed on TCR beta sequences and their occurrence across donors. An earlier analysis of several hundred of the donors applied high-throughput TCR beta sequencing to assess whether each TCR beta V gene segment acted as functional or pseudogenic. Donor age, sex, ethnicity and CMV serostatus were collected together with the repertoire data. In a later genetic analysis, genome-wide SNP genotypes for about 55% of the roughly 670 donors were used, and that subset was treated as a discovery cohort. Every repertoire in the discovery cohort had been generated on one and the same sequencing platform. Both class I and class II loci were covered by HLA typing, at four-digit resolution. The number of donors typed differed by locus, with about 629-640 for A, B, C, DRB1 and DQB1, more than 500 for DQA1, 600 to 610 for DPA1, and 472 for DPB1. A few DR-DQ haplotypes were handled as single units for association and clustering because linkage in the cohort was strong. On average, 235,054 unique TCR beta nucleotide sequences were sequenced per donor among 398 genotyped donors of the cohort, with roughly 18% of those sequences being non-productive. Study-level results and caveats: The study gave a list of roughly 150 TCR beta chains associated with cytomegalovirus. For the cohort, immune exposure information was limited to CMV serostatus. The earlier analysis of approximately 560 of the donors excluded roughly 17 rarely observed V segments, including chromosome 9 orphons, because counts were too low. According to a later analysis, most CMV-associated TCR beta chains appeared to be HLA-restricted, and the HLA associations seemed to be driven largely by CMV exposure. An association between a missense DCLRE1C variant and V-gene and J-gene trimming of TCR beta chains was found in a later genetic analysis and replicated in an independent cohort. The cohort was sequenced for TCR beta chains only, and without alpha or paired-chain data the features that could be detected were limited. The authors suggested that the approach could potentially be extended to other disease states and immunological phenotypes. Most TCR sequences were observed very rarely across donors, whereas some public TCRs were present in many individuals. In a later analysis, around 17,000 TCR beta sequences were associated with specific HLA alleles at a false discovery rate of 0.05. A further reported finding was that TCR beta sequences accurately predicted the HLA-A and HLA-B alleles for most subjects in the first cohort. A later analysis found that HLA-associated TCR beta chains were more clonally expanded and had lower generation probabilities than equally common non-associated chains. A few of the identified cytomegalovirus-associated TCR beta chains were confirmed in vitro to be specific for cytomegalovirus antigens. A later analysis reported that several top co-occurrence clusters appeared linked to parvovirus B19, influenza, CMV and Epstein-Barr virus. In an earlier analysis of around 600 of the donors, most TCR beta V segments were observed in productive rearrangements about 87% or about 30% of the time, broadly matching IMGT annotations. Linkage disequilibrium might explain the correlated functional status among segregating V segments, but an unknown experimental factor could not be excluded. Some IMGT-functional V segments, including TRBV6-2 and TRBV6-3, could not be told apart with the 87-base-pair reads, so those segments were excluded. Roughly uniform sequencing depth across donors was assumed in presence/absence analyses, although this assumption may not hold. Because some donors lacked HLA typing at each locus, the association tests relied only on the typed subset. In both the original and validation cohorts, the classifier was reported to diagnose cytomegalovirus status with high specificity and sensitivity. Assigning TCR associations to individual alleles was difficult when HLA alleles, especially DR and DQ, strongly co-occurred. Compared with the roughly 670-donor mean, donors in an Asian-associated ancestry cluster had fewer N-insertions in productive TCRs, according to a later genetic analysis. A cluster of highly shared sequence variants was judged likely to be a technical artifact of the sequencing pipeline. A later analysis found that TCR association rates varied across HLA loci, with DRB1 alleles showing the most associated TCRs and HLA-C alleles the fewest.

With regard to this clone: It has no known antigen specificity. Base qualities are not recorded, but no much larger clone differs from it by a single base.

The cohort consisted of 666 healthy bone marrow donors. All cohort members were sampled while nominally healthy, although unrecorded immune exposures were likely present. The donor was CMV seropositive and was included in the group of around 300 seropositive cohort members. A peripheral blood sample was collected from each donor, and TCR beta sequencing was performed on peripheral blood mononuclear cells. The Qiagen DNeasy Blood Extraction Kit was used to extract genomic DNA from the blood cell samples. Library creation used the immunoSEQ multiplex PCR assay. For the multiplex PCR, a mixture combining 60 forward primers for TCR Vbeta segments and 13 reverse primers for TCR Jbeta segments was used. The CDR3 region of rearranged TCR beta genes was amplified from genomic DNA by a multiplex PCR assay. The Illumina HiSeq System was used to sequence the amplified TCR beta libraries as 87-base-pair reads. The authors processed their data as follows. A later analysis counted some 74 million unique TCR beta chains across the roughly 700 repertoires, and some 12 million of these chains were shared by at least two donors. Raw reads were error-corrected and collapsed into unique sequences by a nearest-neighbor algorithm in which closely related sequences were merged to remove PCR and sequencing errors. CDR3 sequences were aligned to IMGT reference sequences to assign V, D and J gene segments. For a sequence to be retained, at least a six-nucleotide match to both a V gene segment and a J gene segment was required. Rearrangements were called productive when the CDR3 lacked stop codons and stayed in frame with V and J; all others were non-productive. CDR3 was defined by IMGT convention, running from the second conserved V-encoded cysteine to the conserved J-encoded phenylalanine. The earlier analysis of about 500 of the donors excluded sequences that lacked an unambiguous match to a single V gene segment. In an earlier analysis of approximately 500 of the donors, a V segment was called functional when productive rearrangements were above 56.7%, and segregating when the standard deviation between donors exceeded 5%. To diagnose cytomegalovirus status from the catalog of TCR beta chain sequences, a statistical classification framework was built. V and J gene assignment, in a later analysis, came from comparing TCR nucleotide sequences with IMGT/GENE-DB human TR gene sequences. A later analysis assigned CDR3 sequences and most-parsimonious VDJ recombination scenarios with the TCRdist pipeline. In a later analysis, every TCR beta chain was defined by the combination of its CDR3 amino acid sequence and its V-gene family, and reads without a unique V-gene family were dropped. In a later analysis, nearly 600 highly shared, low-generation-probability nucleotide sequences were removed to address suspected cross-contamination and a sequencing artifact. In a later analysis, a clonal expansion index for each public chain was calculated from normalized within-repertoire ranks of inferred template counts. In a later analysis, generation probabilities were computed with a VDJ recombination model fitted to out-of-frame rearrangements, and the resulting probabilities were checked against IGoR. A later analysis scored TCR-TCR, TCR-HLA and TCR-CMV co-occurrence with hypergeometric tests, applying a repertoire-size bias correction to TCR pairs. A later analysis estimated false discovery rates by permuting HLA or CMV assignments 20 times. A later analysis grouped co-occurring TCRs with DBSCAN, adding TCRdist sequence similarity when clustering within HLA-allele-positive subsets. For co-occurrence clustering, repertoires with fewer than 30,000 or more than 120,000 public chains were excluded, along with a handful of repertoires with anomalous nucleotide sharing. The source is immuneACCESS, and TCRdb retained only in-frame sequences with V and J called. Part of the clones is not carried over; for the studies checked, unresolved V genes explain less than half of this, and the remainder is unexplained. V and J calls and clone size are as listed in that table; D and trimming were resolved from the DNA. A total of around 160,000 clones appear in this sample, 60% to 80% of them only once. Roughly 8.2% of the sample goes to the ten largest clones.

Trimming at the junction amounts to 2 bases on V and 2 bases on J, and the germline ends lie 9 bases apart. The CDR3 has 13 amino acids, counting the end cysteine and phenylalanine. Only the CDR3 portion is preserved as DNA: 39 bases, with reading frame beginning at the first base. From a lookup of the germline V gene, CDR1 and CDR2 are SQVTM and ANQGSEA. Sequencing was carried out using PBMCs. The rearranged chain carries TRBV29-1 and TRBJ2-5; matching of 5 bases hints at TRBD1 as the D gene. This TCR was sampled from a woman aged 40-49 years in good health and CMV-seropositive. The CDR3 in this case is CSVEPTGQETQYF. The DNA sequence is given as TGCAGCGTTGAACCTACAGGTCAAGAGACCCAGTACTTC.